Following are 5 T cell receptor beta chains from one sample sequenced in a study of blood T cells in healthy people across ages. The use of a sample-barcoded 5' primer and a J-beta primer mix characterized a second PCR of roughly 6 to 11 cycles. Each CDR3 protein is one row after TCRdb ran MiXCR on the 5' RACE reads. The sample comprises around 800,000 distinct CDR3 sequences, roughly 44% of which are singletons, and about 19% rests with the top ten. Sequenced sample: blood. The receptors derive from a man between 60 and 75 years old in good health.

V usage is TRBV7-9 and J usage is TRBJ2-3; the D gene is possibly TRBD1 (6 bases). CDR1 is SEHNR, CDR2 FQNEAQ, per germline (reference sequence). The CDR3 totals 15 residues. Trimming removed 3 bases from V and 0 bases from J, with 10 bases in between. The CDR3, as DNA: TGTGCCAGCAGCTTCCTGGGGGCAAGCACAGATACGCAGTATTTT. Its translation is CASSFLGASTDTQYF.

V and J are TRBV28 and TRBJ2-5; D call uncertain. The CDR3 length is 13 residues. V was pared by 10 bases and J by 5 bases, with 17 bases between. Germline CDR1 is MDHEN and CDR2 is SYDVKM. The CDR3 bases are TGTGCCACCCAGGCATCGCGGTGGGAGACCCAGTACTTC. Its protein product is CATQASRWETQYF. The variable domain in full, with the rest retrieved from reference TRBV28 and TRBJ2-5, is DVKVTQSSRYLVKRTGEKVFLECVQDMDHENMFWYRQDPGLGLRLIYFSYDVKMKEKGDIPEGYSVSREKKERFSLILESASTNQTSMYLCATQASRWETQYFGPGTRLLVL.

The chain employs TRBV11-3 and TRBJ2-1; 10 positions match TRBD1. Germline CDR1 and CDR2: SGHNT and YENEEA. The CDR3 extends over 15 amino acids. With 5 bases clipped from V and 7 bases from J, the junction kept 8 bases outside the gene matches. Written as DNA, the CDR3 is TGTGCCAGCAGCACCAGGACAGGGGGGCAGAATGAGCAGTTCTTC. Encoded protein: CASSTRTGGQNEQFF.

This clonotype came up a few times. The chain combines TRBV20-1 with TRBJ1-6; 9 bases align to TRBD1. Germline V lookup: CDR1 DFQATT, CDR2 SNEGSKA (reference sequence). The CDR3 totals 19 residues. The trim removed 6 bases at V and 4 bases at J, leaving 19 bases unmatched. This CDR3 reads CSAVTPPGQGGGYNSPLHF. In DNA, the CDR3 is TGCAGTGCGGTCACCCCACCGGGACAGGGAGGCGGATATAATTCACCCCTCCACTTT.

The DNA for the CDR3 is TGTGCCAGCAGTTTAAATACGGCGGGTTCGGCCTACGAGCAGTACTTC. It codes for CASSLNTAGSAYEQYF. V usage is TRBV28 and J usage is TRBJ2-7; maybe TRBD2 (5 bases). Germline V gene data show CDR1 as MDHEN and CDR2 as SYDVKM. The V and J ends lost 2 bases and 2 bases respectively, with 16 bases between them. The CDR3 is made up of 16 amino acids.